The 27 T cell receptor beta chains reported below all come from one sample, sequenced in a study of CD4 T cell repertoires in COVID-19. Here immunoSEQ multiplex PCR was the method, and the copy in TCRdb shows in-frame clones only, minus some. The repertoire holds more than 65,000 clones, about 83% seen once, with 0.5% to 0.6% in the top ten. Source: CD4+ T cells from peripheral blood, taken after recovery from COVID-19. The source of these receptors is a human donor who had COVID-19.

CDR3 protein: CASSRTGTGGGSPLHF. DNA for the CDR3: TGTGCCAGCAGCCGAACCGGGACAGGGGGCGGTTCACCCCTCCACTTT. V gene TRBV5-6 combines with J gene TRBJ1-6, with 12 positions matching TRBD1. Trimming cost V 4 bases and J 9 bases; bases outside gene matches: 8. Germline lookup yields CDR1 SGHDT and CDR2 YYEEEE. The CDR3 extends over 16 amino acids.

The V and J genes are TRBV6-1 and TRBJ2-1, with D possibly matching TRBD2 (5 bases). Germline V gives CDR1 MNHNS, CDR2 SASEGT. V was trimmed by 2 bases and J by 4 bases, leaving 12 bases between them. CDR3 length equals 15 residues. The CDR3, as DNA: TGTGCCAGCAGTGAAAGCGTGGGAGTTTACAATGAGCAGTTCTTC. This encodes CASSESVGVYNEQFF.

The V gene is TRBV21-1, the J gene TRBJ2-2; TRBD1 is taken as the D call from the table, unchecked against the DNA. TRBV21-1 is termed a pseudogene. The CDR3 sequence is 23 residues long. The CDR3 nucleotides are TGTGCCAGCAGCAAAATTAGTCGGTTTAGGAACAGGGGGCCAGTTCGAAACACCGGGGAGCTGTTTTTT. It encodes CASSKISRFRNRGPVRNTGELFF.

V usage is TRBV11-2 and J usage is TRBJ1-1, with 7 positions matching TRBD1. CDR3 length: 14 residues. In germline, CDR1 is SGHAT, CDR2 FQNNGV. The J segment lost 1 base and the V segment lost 2 bases, leaving 1 base of the junction unmatched. For the CDR3, the DNA is TGTGCCAGCAGCTTACGGACAGGGAACACTGAAGCTTTCTTT. Encoded protein: CASSLRTGNTEAFF. Supplemented by reference TRBV11-2 and TRBJ1-1, the full variable domain reads EAGVAQSPRYKIIEKRQSVAFWCNPISGHATLYWYQQILGQGPKLLIQFQNNGVVDDSQLPKDRFSAERLKGVDSTLKIQPAKLEDSAVYLCASSLRTGNTEAFFGQGTRLTVV.

The gene calls are TRBV5-1 and TRBJ2-3; 16 nucleotides line up with TRBD2. J was trimmed by 5 bases and V by 0 bases; bases with no gene match: 15. CDR1 is SGHRS, CDR2 YFSETQ, per germline. The CDR3 extends over 21 amino acids. The CDR3: CASSLAKFEGLAGGPGDTQYF. CDR3 in DNA: TGCGCCAGCAGCTTGGCCAAATTTGAGGGACTAGCGGGGGGGCCGGGAGATACGCAGTATTTT.

The V and J genes are TRBV6-5 and TRBJ2-1; D possibly uses TRBD1 or TRBD2 (6 bases each). Germline V gene lookup returns CDR1 MNHEY and CDR2 SVGAGI. CDR3 size: 15 residues. V was cut by 6 bases and J by 3 bases, with 15 bases left in between. The CDR3 here is CASRITRGDYNEQFF. The CDR3 DNA reads TGTGCCAGCAGAATCACAAGGGGGGACTACAATGAGCAGTTCTTC.

The V call is TRBV30, the J call TRBJ2-7, with unresolved D. This CDR3 has 13 amino acids. The V gene lost 2 bases and the J gene lost 3 bases, with 11 bases spanning the gap. Germline CDR1 reads GTSNPN; CDR2 reads SVGIG (reference sequence). The CDR3 region is CAWSRQFGYEQYF. In DNA form, the CDR3 reads TGTGCCTGGAGTAGGCAGTTCGGCTACGAGCAGTACTTC. Full variable domain (remainder filled in from reference TRBV30 and TRBJ2-7): SQTIHQWPATLVQPVGSPLSLECTVEGTSNPNLYWYRQAAGRGLQLLFYSVGIGQISSEVPQNLSASRPQDRQFILSSKKLLLSDSGFYLCAWSRQFGYEQYFGPGTRLTVT.

The V call is TRBV6-5, the J call TRBJ2-2; 7 bases fit TRBD2. The CDR3 spans 15 residues. Germline V gives CDR1 MNHEY, CDR2 SVGAGI. The junction had 6 bases not matched to a gene; V was cut back by 7 bases and J by 1 base. CDR3 residues: CASTFQRGNTGELFF. The CDR3 nucleotides read TGTGCCAGCACGTTCCAGCGGGGGAACACCGGGGAGCTGTTTTTT.

The chain joins TRBV28 to TRBJ2-7; 10 positions match TRBD1. The CDR3 runs to 15 residues. From germline, CDR1 is MDHEN and CDR2 SYDVKM. Losses at the gene ends were 4 bases for V and 3 bases for J; bases not matched to a gene: 6. Written as DNA, the CDR3 is TGTGCCAGCAGTTCCCTCGGGACAGGGGTCTACGAGCAGTACTTC. As protein: CASSSLGTGVYEQYF.

The rearrangement joins TRBV5-4 to TRBJ1-4; TRBD1 might be the D (6 bases). The germline gives CDR1 SGHNT, CDR2 YYREEE (reference sequence). V lost 3 bases, J lost 6 bases, and 12 bases lay in between. This CDR3 is built from 14 residues. CDR3 sequence: CASSSKQGHEKLFF. Written as DNA, the CDR3 is TGTGCCAGCAGCTCGAAACAGGGTCATGAAAAACTGTTTTTT.

The chain carries TRBV30 and TRBJ2-4; TRBD2 aligns across 8 bases. Losses at the gene ends were 5 bases for V and 6 bases for J; bases not matched to a gene: 6. The CDR3 has 13 residues. From germline, CDR1 is GTSNPN and CDR2 SVGIG (reference sequence). DNA of the CDR3: TGTGCCTGGGGAGCGGGAGTCGGAAACATTCAGTACTTC. It is translated as CAWGAGVGNIQYF. The full variable domain, completed using reference TRBV30 and TRBJ2-4, is SQTIHQWPATLVQPVGSPLSLECTVEGTSNPNLYWYRQAAGRGLQLLFYSVGIGQISSEVPQNLSASRPQDRQFILSSKKLLLSDSGFYLCAWGAGVGNIQYFGAGTRLSVL.

V usage is TRBV27 and J usage is TRBJ1-2; the D is unclear. CDR3 length equals 15 residues. Trimming cost V 5 bases and J 2 bases, with 15 bases left between them. Germline loops: CDR1 MNHEY, CDR2 SMNVEV (reference sequence). The CDR3 protein is CASSDVSQSNYGYTF. The DNA of the CDR3 is TGTGCCAGCAGTGATGTCAGCCAGTCCAACTATGGCTACACCTTC.

CDR3 DNA sequence: TGTGCCAGCACGCCGCGGGACAAACCCGGGGAGCTGTTTTTT. It translates to CASTPRDKPGELFF. V and J are TRBV18 and TRBJ2-2; perhaps D is TRBD1 or TRBD2 (6 bases each). Deletions cut 8 bases from V and 6 bases from J, with 16 bases between. The CDR3 runs to 14 residues. Germline loops: CDR1 KGHSH, CDR2 LQKENI.

The gene calls are TRBV4-2 and TRBJ2-1; weak D call: TRBD2 (6 bases). V lost 1 base to trimming and J lost 8 bases, with 15 bases between them. Germline lookup yields CDR1 LGHNA and CDR2 YNFKEQ. The CDR3 contains 15 residues. The CDR3 region has the DNA TGTGCCAGCAGCCAAGCGGGGGACCCCGCGTATGAGCAGTTCTTC. This gives the protein CASSQAGDPAYEQFF.

The CDR3 here is CASSLRANTEAFF. Here the CDR3 DNA reads TGTGCCAGCAGCTTGCGGGCAAACACTGAAGCTTTCTTT. This chain links TRBV7-9 with TRBJ1-1, with no clear D. Germline loops: CDR1 SEHNR, CDR2 FQNEAQ (reference sequence). With 3 bases removed from V and 2 bases from J, the gap between germline ends came to 7 bases. The CDR3 sequence is 13 residues long.

The CDR3 reads CASSLGQGYETQYF. In nucleotides, the CDR3 is TGTGCCAGCAGCTTAGGACAGGGGTACGAGACCCAGTACTTC. The rearrangement links TRBV7-2 to TRBJ2-5; the match to TRBD1 covers 8 bases. CDR1 is SGHTA, CDR2 FQGNSA, per germline. There are 14 residues in the CDR3. V was clipped by 1 base and J by 5 bases; unmatched bases: 3.

V gene TRBV7-9 combines with J gene TRBJ1-2, with D unclear. There are 16 residues in the CDR3. V lost 5 bases to trimming and J lost 3 bases, with 19 bases between them. Germline values: CDR1 SEHNR, CDR2 FQNEAQ (reference sequence). The CDR3 protein is CASSRDSKMWDYGYTF. The CDR3 bases are TGTGCCAGCAGCCGCGACTCCAAGATGTGGGACTATGGCTACACCTTC.

This clone was observed a few times. J is TRBJ1-1 and V is TRBV5-4, with TRBD1 identical over 11 bases. The CDR3 consists of 14 residues. Losses at the gene ends were 4 bases for V and 6 bases for J; bases not matched to a gene: 5. Germline CDR1 SGHNT, CDR2 YYREEE (reference sequence). CDR3 sequence reads: CASSGQGAFSEAFF. In DNA form, the CDR3 reads TGTGCCAGCAGCGGACAGGGGGCGTTCTCTGAAGCTTTCTTT. Using reference TRBV5-4 and TRBJ1-1 for the parts outside the CDR3, the full variable domain is ETGVTQSPTHLIKTRGQQVTLRCSSQSGHNTVSWYQQALGQGPQFIFQYYREEENGRGNFPPRFSGLQFPNYSSELNVNALELDDSALYLCASSGQGAFSEAFFGQGTRLTVV.

The gene calls are TRBV25-1 and TRBJ2-5; D may be TRBD2 (5 bases). The CDR3 sequence is 14 residues long. CDR1 and CDR2 from the germline V gene are MGHDK and SYGVNS. Trimming removed 0 bases at V and 5 bases at J, with 10 bases between. In nucleotides, the CDR3 is TGTGCCAGCAGTGAATACTGGGAGACGGAGACCCAGTACTTC. Translating gives CASSEYWETETQYF. The whole variable domain, remainder taken from reference TRBV25-1 and TRBJ2-5, is EADIYQTPRYLVIGTGKKITLECSQTMGHDKMYWYQQDPGMELHLIHYSYGVNSTEKGDLSSESTVSRIRTEHFPLTLESARPSHTSQYLCASSEYWETETQYFGPGTRLLVL.

The CDR3 is CAISERGQVGYSNQPQHF. The CDR3 DNA reads TGTGCCATCAGTGAAAGGGGACAGGTGGGGTATAGCAATCAGCCCCAGCATTTT. The gene calls are TRBV10-3 and TRBJ1-5; 8 bases agree with TRBD1. Germline CDR1 reads ENHRY; CDR2 reads SYGVKD. V dropped 3 bases and J dropped 0; count of bases not matched to a gene: 10. The CDR3 runs to 18 residues.

The chain has TRBV4-2 and TRBJ1-1; D is uncertain. CDR1 and CDR2 from the germline V gene are LGHNA and YNFKEQ. This CDR3 has 16 residues. V was trimmed by 0 bases and J by 4 bases, leaving 15 bases between them. CDR3 DNA sequence: TGTGCCAGCAGCCAAGAAACAAACATGGGGAGCACTGAAGCTTTCTTT. Encoded protein: CASSQETNMGSTEAFF.

The rearrangement links TRBV30 to TRBJ1-5, with D uncertain. In germline, CDR1 is GTSNPN, CDR2 SVGIG (reference sequence). With 3 bases removed from V and 11 bases from J, the gap between germline ends came to 14 bases. This CDR3 contains 12 residues. CDR3 sequence reads: CAWSRTGEAQHF. The CDR3 DNA reads as TGTGCCTGGAGCCGAACCGGGGAGGCCCAGCATTTT.

In nucleotides, the CDR3 is TGCGCCAGCAGCGTAAGGCAGGGCGAGGCTGAAGCTTTCTTT. The encoded protein is CASSVRQGEAEAFF. This rearrangement joins TRBV5-1 to TRBJ1-1; D might be TRBD1 (5 bases). The CDR3 runs 14 residues. Germline CDR1 SGHRS, CDR2 YFSETQ. V lost 4 bases, J lost 6 bases, and 16 bases lay in between.

The V call is TRBV5-1, the J call TRBJ2-5; TRBD2 agrees at 10 bases. The CDR3 consists of 16 residues. The trim removed 4 bases at V and 5 bases at J, leaving 11 bases unmatched. CDR1 SGHRS and CDR2 YFSETQ come from the germline V gene. The CDR3 reads CASSPNPGTSEETQYF. In DNA form, the CDR3 reads TGCGCCAGCAGCCCCAACCCAGGGACTAGCGAGGAGACCCAGTACTTC.

This clone was found a few times. The CDR3 DNA sequence: TGTGCCACCAGCCCCACCCAGCAGGTCGATAGAAACACCATATATTTT. Amino acid sequence: CATSPTQQVDRNTIYF. This chain joins TRBV15 and TRBJ1-3; D unresolved. The CDR3 runs to 16 residues. Trimming took 5 bases from V and 5 from J, leaving 19 bases between them. Germline CDR1 is LNHNV and CDR2 is YYDKDF (reference sequence).

The genes are TRBV30 and TRBJ2-5; 10 bases agree with TRBD2. CDR3 length: 16 residues. J was trimmed by 7 bases and V by 1 base; bases with no gene match: 12. The V gene's germline CDR1 is GTSNPN and CDR2 SVGIG (reference sequence). Written as DNA, the CDR3 is TGTGCCTGGAGTGGTTCTAGCGGGAGCTTCGGGGGGACCCAGTACTTC. Translating it yields CAWSGSSGSFGGTQYF.

The genes are TRBV2 and TRBJ2-1, with D tentatively TRBD1 or TRBD2 (5 bases each). The CDR3 has 14 residues. From germline, CDR1 is SNHLY and CDR2 FYNNEI. The germline V and J ends were trimmed by 7 bases and 3 bases, with 13 bases remaining between them. The CDR3 here is CASTPGRHYNEQFF. CDR3 DNA sequence: TGTGCCAGCACCCCGGGACGCCACTACAATGAGCAGTTCTTC.